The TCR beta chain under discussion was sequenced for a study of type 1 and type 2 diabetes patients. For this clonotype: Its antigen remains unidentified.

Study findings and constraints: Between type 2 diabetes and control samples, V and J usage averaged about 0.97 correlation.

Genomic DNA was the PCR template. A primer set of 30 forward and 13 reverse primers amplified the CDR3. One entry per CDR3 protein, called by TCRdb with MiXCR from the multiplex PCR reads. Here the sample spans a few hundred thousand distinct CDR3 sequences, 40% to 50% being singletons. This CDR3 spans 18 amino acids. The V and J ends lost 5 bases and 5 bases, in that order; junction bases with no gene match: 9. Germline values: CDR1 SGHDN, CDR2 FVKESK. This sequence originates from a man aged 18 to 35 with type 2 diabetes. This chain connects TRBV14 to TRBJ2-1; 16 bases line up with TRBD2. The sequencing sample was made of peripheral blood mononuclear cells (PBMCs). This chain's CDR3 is CASSYGTSGRVVDNEQFF. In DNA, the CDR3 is TGTGCCAGCAGCTACGGGACTAGCGGGAGGGTGGTGGACAATGAGCAGTTCTTC.